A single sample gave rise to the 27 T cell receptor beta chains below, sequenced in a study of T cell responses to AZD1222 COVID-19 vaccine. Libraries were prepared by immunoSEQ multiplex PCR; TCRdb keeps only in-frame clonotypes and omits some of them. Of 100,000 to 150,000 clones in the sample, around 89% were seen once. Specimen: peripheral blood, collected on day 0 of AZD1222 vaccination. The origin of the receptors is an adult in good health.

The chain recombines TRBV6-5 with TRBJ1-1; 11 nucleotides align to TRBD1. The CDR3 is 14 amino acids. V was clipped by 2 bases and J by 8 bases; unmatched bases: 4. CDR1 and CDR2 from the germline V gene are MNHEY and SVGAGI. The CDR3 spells CASSYRTGGPEAFF. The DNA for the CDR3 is TGTGCCAGCAGTTACCGGACAGGGGGCCCCGAAGCTTTCTTT.

The CDR3 DNA is TGCGCCAGCAGCTGGACGGCTAACACTGAAGCTTTCTTT. Translating gives CASSWTANTEAFF. The V and J genes are TRBV5-1 and TRBJ1-1; no reliable D call. Germline V gene lookup returns CDR1 SGHRS and CDR2 YFSETQ. V gave up 3 bases and J gave up 2 bases, with 8 bases separating them. The CDR3 loop spans 13 amino acids.

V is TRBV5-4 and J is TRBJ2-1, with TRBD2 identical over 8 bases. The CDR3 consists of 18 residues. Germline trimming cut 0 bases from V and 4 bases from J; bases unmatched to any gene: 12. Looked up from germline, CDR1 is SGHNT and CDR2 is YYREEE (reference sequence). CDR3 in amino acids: CASSLGSRGSGIYNEQFF. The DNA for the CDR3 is TGTGCCAGCAGCTTGGGATCGAGGGGTAGCGGGATTTACAATGAGCAGTTCTTC.

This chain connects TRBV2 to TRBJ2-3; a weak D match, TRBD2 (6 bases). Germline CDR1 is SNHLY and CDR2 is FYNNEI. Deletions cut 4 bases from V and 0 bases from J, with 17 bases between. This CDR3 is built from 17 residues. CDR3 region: CASSGGVASVSTDTQYF. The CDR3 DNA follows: TGTGCCAGCAGTGGCGGCGTTGCTAGCGTTAGCACAGATACGCAGTATTTT. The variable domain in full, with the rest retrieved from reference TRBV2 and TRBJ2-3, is EPEVTQTPSHQVTQMGQEVILRCVPISNHLYFYWYRQILGQKVEFLVSFYNNEISEKSEIFDDQFSVERPDGSNFTLKIRSTKLEDSAMYFCASSGGVASVSTDTQYFGPGTRLTVL.

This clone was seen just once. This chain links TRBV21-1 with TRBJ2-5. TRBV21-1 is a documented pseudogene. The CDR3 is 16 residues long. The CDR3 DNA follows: TGTGCCAGAAACGGAGGTGGGGCGCGTTCGGGGGAGACCCAGTACTTC. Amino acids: CARNGGGARSGETQYF.

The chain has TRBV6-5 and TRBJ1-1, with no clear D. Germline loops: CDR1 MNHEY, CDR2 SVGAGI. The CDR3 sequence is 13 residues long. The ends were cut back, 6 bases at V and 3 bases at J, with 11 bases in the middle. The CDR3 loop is CASRTPRDTEAFF. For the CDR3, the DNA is TGTGCCAGCAGGACACCTAGAGACACTGAAGCTTTCTTT.

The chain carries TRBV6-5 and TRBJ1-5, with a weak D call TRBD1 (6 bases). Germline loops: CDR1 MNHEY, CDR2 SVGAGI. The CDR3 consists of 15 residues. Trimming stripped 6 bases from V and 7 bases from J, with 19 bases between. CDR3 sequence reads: CASRPGGGREQPQHF. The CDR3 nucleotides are TGTGCCAGCAGACCCGGGGGGGGGCGCGAACAGCCCCAGCATTTT.

CDR3 residues: CASSLDGGPETQYF. The CDR3 DNA is TGCGCCAGCAGCTTGGACGGGGGGCCTGAGACCCAGTACTTC. This chain links TRBV5-1 with TRBJ2-5, with a possible D match to TRBD2 (7 bases). V lost 0 bases and J 5 bases, leaving 11 bases between the germline ends. Germline assignment: CDR1 SGHRS and CDR2 YFSETQ. The CDR3 length is 14 residues.

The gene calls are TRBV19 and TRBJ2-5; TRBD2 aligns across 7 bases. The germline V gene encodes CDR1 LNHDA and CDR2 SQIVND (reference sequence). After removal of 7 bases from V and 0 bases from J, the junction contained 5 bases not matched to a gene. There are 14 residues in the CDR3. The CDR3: CASTGGSYQETQYF. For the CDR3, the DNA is TGTGCCAGTACGGGAGGCAGCTACCAAGAGACCCAGTACTTC. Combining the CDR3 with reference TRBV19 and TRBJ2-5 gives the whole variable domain DGGITQSPKYLFRKEGQNVTLSCEQNLNHDAMYWYRQDPGQGLRLIYYSQIVNDFQKGDIAEGYSVSREKKESFPLTVTSAQKNPTAFYLCASTGGSYQETQYFGPGTRLLVL.

CDR3: CASSSMENYGYTF. CDR3 DNA: TGTGCCAGTAGTAGTATGGAGAATTATGGCTACACCTTC. The chain combines TRBV19 with TRBJ1-2; D unresolved. The CDR3 runs to 13 residues. The germline V gene has CDR1 LNHDA and CDR2 SQIVND (reference sequence). Deletions cut 4 bases from V and 5 bases from J, with 11 bases between.

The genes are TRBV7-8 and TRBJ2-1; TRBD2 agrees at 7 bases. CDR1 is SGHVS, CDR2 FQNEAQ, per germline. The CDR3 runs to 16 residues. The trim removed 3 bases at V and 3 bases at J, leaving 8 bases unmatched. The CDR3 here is CASSLVAGDLYNEQFF. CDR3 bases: TGTGCCAGCAGCTTGGTAGCGGGCGACCTCTACAATGAGCAGTTCTTC.

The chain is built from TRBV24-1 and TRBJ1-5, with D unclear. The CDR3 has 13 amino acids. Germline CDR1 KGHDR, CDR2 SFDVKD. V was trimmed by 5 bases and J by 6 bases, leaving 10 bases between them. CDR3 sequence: CATSGPPSQPQHF. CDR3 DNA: TGTGCCACCAGTGGCCCCCCTAGTCAGCCCCAGCATTTT.

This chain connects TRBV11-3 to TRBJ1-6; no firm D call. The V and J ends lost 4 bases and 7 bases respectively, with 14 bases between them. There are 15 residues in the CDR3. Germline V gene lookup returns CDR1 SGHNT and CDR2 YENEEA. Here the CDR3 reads CASSYTDSSNSPLHF. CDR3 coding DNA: TGTGCCAGCAGCTACACGGACTCAAGCAATTCACCCCTCCACTTT.

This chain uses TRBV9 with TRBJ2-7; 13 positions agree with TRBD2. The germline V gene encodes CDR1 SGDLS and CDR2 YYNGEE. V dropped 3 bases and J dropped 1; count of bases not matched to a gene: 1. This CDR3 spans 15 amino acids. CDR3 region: CASSAGLAGSYEQYF. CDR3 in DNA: TGTGCCAGCAGCGCGGGACTAGCGGGGTCCTACGAGCAGTACTTC.

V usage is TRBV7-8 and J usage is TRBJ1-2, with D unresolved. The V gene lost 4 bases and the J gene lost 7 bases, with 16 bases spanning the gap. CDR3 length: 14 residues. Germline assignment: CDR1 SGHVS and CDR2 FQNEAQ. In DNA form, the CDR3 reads TGTGCCAGCAGCTCCTTACCCCCTGTAGGTGGCTACACCTTC. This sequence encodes CASSSLPPVGGYTF.

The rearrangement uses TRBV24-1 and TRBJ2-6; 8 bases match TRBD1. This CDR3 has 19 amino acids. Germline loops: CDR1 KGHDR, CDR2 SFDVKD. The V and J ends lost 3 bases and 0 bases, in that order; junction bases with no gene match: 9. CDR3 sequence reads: CATSDPTQGAHSGANVLTF. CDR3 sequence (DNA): TGTGCCACCAGTGATCCGACCCAGGGGGCGCACTCTGGGGCCAACGTCCTGACTTTC.

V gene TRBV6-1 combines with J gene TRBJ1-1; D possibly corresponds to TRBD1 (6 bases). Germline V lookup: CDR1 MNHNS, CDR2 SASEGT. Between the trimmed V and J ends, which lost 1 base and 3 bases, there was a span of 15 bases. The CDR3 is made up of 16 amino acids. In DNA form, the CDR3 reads TGTGCCAGCAGTGAAGTAATCGGGGGGCGACACACTGAAGCTTTCTTT. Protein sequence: CASSEVIGGRHTEAFF.

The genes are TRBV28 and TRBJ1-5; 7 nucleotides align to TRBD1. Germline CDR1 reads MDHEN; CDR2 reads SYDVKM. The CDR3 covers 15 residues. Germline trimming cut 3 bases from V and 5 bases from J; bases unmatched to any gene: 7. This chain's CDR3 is CASSFGDRDDQPQHF. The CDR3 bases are TGTGCCAGCAGTTTTGGTGACAGGGATGATCAGCCCCAGCATTTT.

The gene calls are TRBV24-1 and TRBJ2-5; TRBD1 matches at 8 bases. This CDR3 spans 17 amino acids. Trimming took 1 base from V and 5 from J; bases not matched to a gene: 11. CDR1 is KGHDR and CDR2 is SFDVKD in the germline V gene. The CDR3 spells CATSDFGNDRGWETQYF. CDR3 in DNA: TGTGCCACCAGTGATTTTGGAAATGACAGGGGTTGGGAGACCCAGTACTTC.

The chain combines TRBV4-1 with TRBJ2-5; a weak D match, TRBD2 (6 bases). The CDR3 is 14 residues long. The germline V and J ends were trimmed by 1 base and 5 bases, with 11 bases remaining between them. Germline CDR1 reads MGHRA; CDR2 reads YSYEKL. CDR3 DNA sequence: TGCGCCAGCAGCCAAGTGATAGGAGGGGAGACCCAGTACTTC. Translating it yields CASSQVIGGETQYF.

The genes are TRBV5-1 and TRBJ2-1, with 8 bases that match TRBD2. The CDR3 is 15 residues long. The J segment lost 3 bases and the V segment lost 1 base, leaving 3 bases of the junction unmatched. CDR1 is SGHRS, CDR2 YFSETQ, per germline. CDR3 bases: TGCGCCAGCAGCTTGTCGGGACTAGACTACAATGAGCAGTTCTTC. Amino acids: CASSLSGLDYNEQFF.

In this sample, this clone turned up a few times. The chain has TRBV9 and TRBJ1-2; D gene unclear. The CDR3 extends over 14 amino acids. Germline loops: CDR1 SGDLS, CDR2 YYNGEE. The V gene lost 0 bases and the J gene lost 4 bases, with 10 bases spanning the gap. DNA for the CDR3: TGTGCCAGCAGCGTAGGGCAGCTTAGCTATGGCTACACCTTC. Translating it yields CASSVGQLSYGYTF.

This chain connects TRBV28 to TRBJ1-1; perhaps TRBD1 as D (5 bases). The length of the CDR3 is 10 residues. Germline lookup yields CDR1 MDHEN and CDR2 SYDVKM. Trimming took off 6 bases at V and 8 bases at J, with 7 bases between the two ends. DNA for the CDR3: TGTGCCAGCAGGGGGCAGGAAGCTTTCTTT. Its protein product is CASRGQEAFF. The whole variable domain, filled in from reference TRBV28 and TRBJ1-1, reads DVKVTQSSRYLVKRTGEKVFLECVQDMDHENMFWYRQDPGLGLRLIYFSYDVKMKEKGDIPEGYSVSREKKERFSLILESASTNQTSMYLCASRGQEAFFGQGTRLTVV.

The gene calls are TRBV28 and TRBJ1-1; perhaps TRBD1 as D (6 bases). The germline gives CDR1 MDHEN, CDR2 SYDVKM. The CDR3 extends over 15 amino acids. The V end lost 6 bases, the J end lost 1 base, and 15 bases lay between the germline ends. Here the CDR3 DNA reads TGTGCCAGCAGGAAAGAAGGGGGGGGGAACACTGAAGCTTTCTTT. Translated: CASRKEGGGNTEAFF.

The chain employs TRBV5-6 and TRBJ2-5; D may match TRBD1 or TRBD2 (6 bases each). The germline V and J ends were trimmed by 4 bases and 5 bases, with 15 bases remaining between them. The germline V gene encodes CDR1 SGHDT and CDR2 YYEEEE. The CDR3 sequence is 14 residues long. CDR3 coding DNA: TGTGCCAGCAGCGGGGGGCTGGGGTTCGAGACCCAGTACTTC. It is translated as CASSGGLGFETQYF.

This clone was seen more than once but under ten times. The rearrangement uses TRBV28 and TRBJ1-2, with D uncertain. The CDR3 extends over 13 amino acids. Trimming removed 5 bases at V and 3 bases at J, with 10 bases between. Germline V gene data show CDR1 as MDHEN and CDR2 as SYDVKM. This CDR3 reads CASSAPGDYGYTF. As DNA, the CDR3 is TGTGCCAGCAGTGCACCCGGGGACTATGGCTACACCTTC.

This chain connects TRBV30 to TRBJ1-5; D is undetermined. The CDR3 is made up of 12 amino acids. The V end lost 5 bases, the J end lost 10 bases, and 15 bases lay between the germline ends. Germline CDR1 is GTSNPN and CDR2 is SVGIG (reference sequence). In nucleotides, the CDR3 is TGTGCCTGGGGCGGGAGCTTCGGTCCCCAGCATTTT. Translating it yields CAWGGSFGPQHF.